This T cell receptor beta chain was retrieved from a study of follicular helper T cells after annual influenza vaccination (dated by TCRdb to about 2017). General notes on the study: Blood was collected on days 0, 7 and 28 after each seasonal influenza vaccination. To study recall of cTfh clones, some subjects were followed through successive annual vaccinations in the 2013-2014, 2014-2015 and 2015-2016 seasons. One week after vaccination, a second recruited cohort of 12 to 13 subjects (Table S1) displayed a similar ICOS+CD38+ cTfh response. Multi-year samples were obtained from 6 or 7 subjects, with two vaccination seasons covered for a few subjects and three seasons covered for two subjects. The 2013-2014 samples were cryopreserved, while the 2015 samples were processed right after collection. Broader findings and caveats from the paper: Day 7 ICOS+CD38+ clones were most often found later in ICOS-CD38- cTfh, suggesting that subset may serve as a memory reservoir. Successive annual vaccinations recalled a recurring oligoclonal ICOS+CD38+ cTfh response that included tetramer and AIM influenza-specific clonotypes. Undersampling of the much larger non-cTfh compartments could not be excluded when assessing influenza clone enrichment. Rare clonotypes could not be sampled because productive TCRB sequences were recovered from only about 9.5-21% of the analyzed cells. ICOS+CD38+ cTfh clonality correlated with the frequency of that population, and its change correlated with the change in circulating plasmablast frequency.

The time point tag for this specimen amounts to: 2015-2016 season, pre-vaccination. Seasonal inactivated influenza vaccine (Fluvarix) was administered to adults, and sorted blood CD4 subsets were tracked by TCRB sequencing before and after vaccination. To be eligible, subjects had to live in the community and must not have received influenza vaccine in the previous 6 months. Exclusions included influenza vaccine contraindications, substance abuse, HIV/AIDS, active malignancy, immunomodulatory medication and active illness such as respiratory infection. Per time point, between roughly 35 and 110 mL of blood was sampled. Either Ficoll-Paque PLUS or SepMate separation was used to isolate PBMC. As a non-Tfh comparison subset, CXCR5- memory CD4 T cells were sorted. Before DNA was extracted, the cell subsets were sorted from PBMC using a BD FACS Aria. With regard to this clone: No cognate antigen has been identified for it. Base qualities were left out, and no much larger clone turns up one base away.

CDR1 and CDR2 (MNHEY, SVGAGI) derive from the germline V gene. The cysteine opens and the phenylalanine closes a CDR3 of 14 amino acids. Just CDR3 DNA is preserved here, 42 bases in frame from base 1. V loses 5 bases of germline sequence and J loses 2 bases, and the interval between the two ends is 12 bases. The library came from the immunoSEQ multiplex PCR assay. Adaptive Biotechnologies carried out TCRB amplification, library preparation, sequencing and preliminary bioinformatics at Survey level resolution. As for the authors' bioinformatics: Clonality was calculated in R as 1 minus normalized Shannon entropy, and the Gini index was computed with the R package ineq. To get the overlap score, the summed counts of shared sequences were divided by the total counts of all sequences in both of the compared samples. Significance of shared clonotypes was assessed by Fisher's exact test, with a theoretical repertoire of 10^7 TCRB sequences assumed. The source is immuneACCESS, and TCRdb retained only in-frame sequences with V and J called. Part of the clones is not carried over; for the studies checked, unresolved V genes explain less than half of this, and the remainder is unexplained. V and J calls and clone size follow that table, whereas D and trimming were derived from the DNA. Present in this sample are approximately 5,500 clones, roughly 80% of which were seen just once. Clones ranked in the top ten supply about 0.71% of the sample.

The sequence is built from TRBV6-5 and TRBJ1-2; the D gene is not confidently resolved. The source is an adult who received the influenza vaccine. Specimen: CXCR5- memory CD4+ T cells sorted from blood, collected on the day of influenza vaccination. The cell subset or site label here, explained by the study, means: CXCR5- memory CD4 T cells. The DNA sequence is as follows: TGTGCCAGCAGTCCTAGAGAGGTGAACTATGGCTACACCTTC. This is translated as CASSPREVNYGYTF.